This T cell receptor beta chain is from a study of cytomegalovirus exposure and HLA in healthy donors. General study findings and limits: Per published accounts, TCR beta sequences correctly predicted the HLA-A and HLA-B alleles of most subjects.

Deletions cut 5 bases from V and 2 bases from J, with 9 bases between. The CDR3 is 13 residues long. CDR1 is SGHTA and CDR2 is FQGTGA in the germline V gene. On this clone: No antigen is known for it. In the same sample, other DNA sequences code for this CDR3.

The PCR made use of 60 Vbeta and 13 Jbeta primers. The method was immunoSEQ multiplex PCR; TCRdb's version includes in-frame clones alone and lacks a portion of them. Of about 90,000 clones listed, around three quarters are singletons. This TCR was recovered from a middle-aged woman in good health and CMV-seropositive. The sample taken for sequencing was PBMCs. J is TRBJ2-5 and V is TRBV7-3; maybe TRBD2 (5 bases). The CDR3 sequence: CASSPGLQETQYF. The DNA for the CDR3 is TGTGCCAGCAGCCCCGGACTTCAAGAGACCCAGTACTTC.